The clone carrying this T cell receptor beta chain has just a few counts. These data originate in a study of blood T cell repertoires in COVID-19. Study as a whole: Both acute and convalescent COVID-19 samples were obtained from the United States, Italy and Spain. From T cells, B-cell-depleted T cells, or PBMCs came the material, which was cDNA or gDNA.

Method: immunoSEQ multiplex PCR; TCRdb's copy keeps in-frame clones and lacks some. The sample includes more than 95,000 clones, roughly 92% of them seen just once. Seattle's enrolled individuals joined amid active infection and were then monitored longitudinally. The TCR originated in a man in his fifties with COVID-19, enrolled during active disease. Sequences were obtained from peripheral blood.

CDR3 nucleotide sequence: TGTGCCAGCAGTGATTCGCGATCCCTCAATGAGCAGTTCTTC. Translating gives CASSDSRSLNEQFF. The chain has TRBV2 and TRBJ2-1, with D uncertain. CDR1 SNHLY and CDR2 FYNNEI come from the germline V gene. V dropped 3 bases and J dropped 6 bases, with 12 bases sitting between them. The CDR3 loop spans 14 amino acids.